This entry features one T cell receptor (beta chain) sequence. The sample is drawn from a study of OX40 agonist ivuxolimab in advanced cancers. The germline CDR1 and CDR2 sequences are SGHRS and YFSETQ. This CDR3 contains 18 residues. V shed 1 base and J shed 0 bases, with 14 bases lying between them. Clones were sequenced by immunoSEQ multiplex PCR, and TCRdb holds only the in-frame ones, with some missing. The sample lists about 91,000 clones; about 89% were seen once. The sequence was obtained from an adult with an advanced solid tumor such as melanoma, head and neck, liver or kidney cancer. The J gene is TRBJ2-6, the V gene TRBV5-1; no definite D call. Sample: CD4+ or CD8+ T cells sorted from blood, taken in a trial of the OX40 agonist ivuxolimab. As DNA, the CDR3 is TGCGCCAGCAGCTTGAACCCATGGTCCCCCTCTGGGGCCAACGTCCTGACTTTC. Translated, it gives CASSLNPWSPSGANVLTF.